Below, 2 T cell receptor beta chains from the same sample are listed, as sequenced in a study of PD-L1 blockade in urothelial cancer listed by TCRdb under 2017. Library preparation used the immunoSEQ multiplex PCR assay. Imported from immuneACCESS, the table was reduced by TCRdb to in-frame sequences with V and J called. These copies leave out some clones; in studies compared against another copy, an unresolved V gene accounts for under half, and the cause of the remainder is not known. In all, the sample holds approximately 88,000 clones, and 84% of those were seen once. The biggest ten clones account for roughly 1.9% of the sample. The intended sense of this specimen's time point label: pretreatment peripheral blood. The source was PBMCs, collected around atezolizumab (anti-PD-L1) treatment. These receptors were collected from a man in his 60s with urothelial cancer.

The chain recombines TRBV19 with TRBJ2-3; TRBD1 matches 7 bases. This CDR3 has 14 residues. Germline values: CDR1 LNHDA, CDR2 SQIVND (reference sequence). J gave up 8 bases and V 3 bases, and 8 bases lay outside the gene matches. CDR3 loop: CASSMDGTAATQYF. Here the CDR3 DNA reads TGTGCCAGTAGTATGGACGGGACAGCGGCTACGCAGTATTTT.

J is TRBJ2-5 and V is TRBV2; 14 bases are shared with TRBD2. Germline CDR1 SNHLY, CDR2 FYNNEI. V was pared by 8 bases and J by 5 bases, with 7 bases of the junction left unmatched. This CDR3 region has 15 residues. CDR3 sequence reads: CASGGLAGGRETQYF. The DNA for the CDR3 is TGTGCCAGCGGAGGACTAGCGGGAGGCCGGGAGACCCAGTACTTC. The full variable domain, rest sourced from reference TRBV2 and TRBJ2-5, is EPEVTQTPSHQVTQMGQEVILRCVPISNHLYFYWYRQILGQKVEFLVSFYNNEISEKSEIFDDQFSVERPDGSNFTLKIRSTKLEDSAMYFCASGGLAGGRETQYFGPGTRLLVL.